These 17 T cell receptor beta chains came from one sample sequenced in a study of blood T cell repertoires in COVID-19. Repertoires were generated with immunoSEQ multiplex PCR, while TCRdb's copy carries only in-frame clones and drops some. The table records under 300,000 clones, around 90% of them present only once. Sequenced sample: peripheral blood. The source of these receptors is a woman aged 40 to 49 who had recovered from COVID-19.

The chain combines TRBV7-9 with TRBJ2-3, with 8 nucleotides matching TRBD2. Germline CDR1 and CDR2: SEHNR and FQNEAQ (reference sequence). Losses at the gene ends were 5 bases for V and 3 bases for J; bases not matched to a gene: 4. The CDR3 sequence is 14 residues long. Written as DNA, the CDR3 is TGTGCCAGCAGCCCCCCGGGGGGGACAGATACGCAGTATTTT. It is translated as CASSPPGGTDTQYF.

The chain has TRBV7-8 and TRBJ1-2, with D possibly matching TRBD1 (5 bases). Germline V lookup: CDR1 SGHVS, CDR2 FQNEAQ. This CDR3 has 13 amino acids. Trimming stripped 3 bases from V and 2 bases from J, with 7 bases between. DNA of the CDR3: TGTGCCAGCAGCTTGGGGGGGAACTATGGCTACACCTTC. Translation gives CASSLGGNYGYTF.

The chain combines TRBV27 with TRBJ2-7; TRBD2 matches 9 bases. CDR3 size: 15 residues. V shed 5 bases, J shed 3 bases, and the junction held 8 bases outside the gene matches. The germline V gene encodes CDR1 MNHEY and CDR2 SMNVEV (reference sequence). CDR3 protein: CASSPMGGRGYEQYF. DNA for the CDR3: TGTGCCAGCAGTCCTATGGGCGGGAGGGGCTACGAGCAGTACTTC.

The gene calls are TRBV19 and TRBJ1-5, with 8 bases matching TRBD1. The V gene's germline CDR1 is LNHDA and CDR2 SQIVND (reference sequence). This CDR3 is built from 15 residues. Trimming cost V 6 bases and J 2 bases; bases outside gene matches: 6. The CDR3 region is CASSTGTGRNQPQHF. The DNA of the CDR3 is TGTGCCAGTAGCACTGGGACAGGCCGCAATCAGCCCCAGCATTTT. The whole variable domain, filled in from reference TRBV19 and TRBJ1-5, reads DGGITQSPKYLFRKEGQNVTLSCEQNLNHDAMYWYRQDPGQGLRLIYYSQIVNDFQKGDIAEGYSVSREKKESFPLTVTSAQKNPTAFYLCASSTGTGRNQPQHFGDGTRLSIL.

V usage is TRBV11-3 and J usage is TRBJ2-1; D is unresolved. Germline CDR1 and CDR2: SGHNT and YENEEA. V was cut by 5 bases and J by 6 bases, with 5 bases left in between. The CDR3 runs 11 residues. This CDR3 reads CASSLINEQFF. CDR3 DNA: TGTGCCAGCAGCCTAATCAATGAGCAGTTCTTC.

CDR3 loop: CASSPLGAGVSTDTQYF. CDR3 in DNA: TGTGCCAGCAGCCCCCTAGGCGCGGGGGTTAGCACAGATACGCAGTATTTT. This sequence joins TRBV7-9 and TRBJ2-3; 7 positions match TRBD2. V trimming: 5 bases; J trimming: 0 bases; junction bases outside the gene matches: 11. The CDR3 is made up of 17 amino acids. Germline values: CDR1 SEHNR, CDR2 FQNEAQ (reference sequence). The full variable domain, in which reference TRBV7-9 and TRBJ2-3 provide the parts outside the CDR3, is DTGVSQNPRHKITKRGQNVTFRCDPISEHNRLYWYRQTLGQGPEFLTYFQNEAQLEKSRLLSDRFSAERPKGSFSTLEIQRTEQGDSAMYLCASSPLGAGVSTDTQYFGPGTRLTVL.

This chain connects TRBV9 to TRBJ1-1; 10 bases line up with TRBD1. After removal of 1 base from V and 0 bases from J, the junction contained 9 bases not matched to a gene. Germline CDR1 and CDR2: SGDLS and YYNGEE. This CDR3 region has 18 residues. The CDR3 DNA reads as TGTGCCAGCAGCGTAAGACAGGGGGCTGTTGATATGAACACTGAAGCTTTCTTT. This sequence encodes CASSVRQGAVDMNTEAFF.

The J gene is TRBJ2-1, the V gene TRBV19; 8 bases agree with TRBD2. Trimming cost V 6 bases and J 4 bases; bases outside gene matches: 8. The CDR3 spans 15 residues. CDR1 and CDR2 from the germline V gene are LNHDA and SQIVND (reference sequence). CDR3 loop: CASRPRGGIYNEQFF. In nucleotides, the CDR3 is TGTGCCAGTAGGCCCCGGGGGGGGATTTACAATGAGCAGTTCTTC.

The J gene is TRBJ1-2, the V gene TRBV12-3 or TRBV12-4; D gene unclear. Trimming cost V 1 base and J 4 bases, with 7 bases left between them. The length of the CDR3 is 13 residues. The chain's CDR3 is CASSLEPTYGYTF. The CDR3 DNA follows: TGTGCCAGCAGTTTAGAACCTACCTATGGCTACACCTTC.

V usage is TRBV15 and J usage is TRBJ1-1, with TRBD1 identical over 7 bases. V trimming: 0 bases; J trimming: 3 bases; junction bases outside the gene matches: 10. The length of the CDR3 is 17 residues. From germline, CDR1 is LNHNV and CDR2 YYDKDF (reference sequence). The CDR3 coding sequence is TGTGCCACCAGCAGAGACCCTGATCCAGGGGGGTACACTGAAGCTTTCTTT. Its translation is CATSRDPDPGGYTEAFF.

The J gene is TRBJ2-3, the V gene TRBV7-3, with 7 bases matching TRBD2. CDR1 is SGHTA and CDR2 is FQGTGA in the germline V gene. The CDR3 is made up of 15 amino acids. J was trimmed by 6 bases and V by 5 bases; bases with no gene match: 11. In DNA, the CDR3 is TGTGCCAGCAGCCCCTCGGGCGGGAGCTTCGATACGCAGTATTTT. It translates to CASSPSGGSFDTQYF.

The genes are TRBV27 and TRBJ1-2; TRBD1 matches 7 bases. CDR3 length: 15 residues. CDR1 and CDR2 from the germline V gene are MNHEY and SMNVEV (reference sequence). V dropped 3 bases and J dropped 4; count of bases not matched to a gene: 8. This chain's CDR3 is CASSFLQGKGYGYTF. DNA for the CDR3: TGTGCCAGCAGTTTCCTACAGGGGAAGGGCTATGGCTACACCTTC.

The chain recombines TRBV5-1 with TRBJ2-5, with 8 bases lining up with TRBD1. The germline CDR1 and CDR2 sequences are SGHRS and YFSETQ. With V trimmed by 5 bases and J by 5 bases, 8 bases remained unmatched. The CDR3 runs 14 residues. The CDR3 protein is CASRFQGAWETQYF. DNA of the CDR3: TGCGCCAGCAGATTCCAGGGGGCTTGGGAGACCCAGTACTTC.

V is TRBV5-5 and J is TRBJ1-2, with 8 bases matching TRBD1. The CDR3 runs to 13 residues. The ends lost 4 bases at V and 5 bases at J; junction bases unmatched: 4. Germline V gives CDR1 SGHKS, CDR2 YYEKEE (reference sequence). The CDR3 spells CASSPQGAYGYTF. CDR3 in DNA: TGTGCCAGCAGCCCCCAGGGGGCGTATGGCTACACCTTC.

The rearrangement links TRBV19 to TRBJ2-1, with TRBD2 matching over 8 bases. The CDR3 extends over 14 amino acids. J lost 7 bases, V lost 5 bases, and 7 bases had no gene match. Germline V gene data show CDR1 as LNHDA and CDR2 as SQIVND (reference sequence). The CDR3 DNA reads TGTGCCAGTAGTTGGGCGGGAGGTAGGAATGAGCAGTTCTTC. Translating it yields CASSWAGGRNEQFF.

This chain links TRBV10-3 with TRBJ2-2; TRBD2 agrees at 12 bases. Trimming removed 6 bases from V and 5 bases from J; junction bases left unmatched: 4. The CDR3 runs to 15 residues. The germline V gene has CDR1 ENHRY and CDR2 SYGVKD. CDR3 region: CAISVGTSGTGELFF. In DNA, the CDR3 is TGTGCCATCAGCGTCGGGACTAGCGGGACCGGGGAGCTGTTTTTT.

This chain links TRBV7-9 with TRBJ1-1; 9 nucleotides agree with TRBD1. The CDR3 has 12 residues. CDR1 and CDR2 from the germline V gene are SEHNR and FQNEAQ (reference sequence). V gave up 10 bases and J gave up 2 bases; unmatched junction bases: 2. CDR3 protein: CAMGQGNTEAFF. Written as DNA, the CDR3 is TGTGCCATGGGACAGGGCAACACTGAAGCTTTCTTT.